What follows are 4 T cell receptor beta chains derived from one specimen sequenced in a study of T cells expressing NK-cell markers. From its re-call of the 5' RACE reads, TCRdb lists each CDR3 protein once, without DNA. The listing records fewer than 400,000 distinct CDR3 sequences. The sequenced sample was blood T cells: a sorted CD56 or NKG2C T cell subset, CD4+ or CD8+ T cells, or bulk PBMC T cells (not recorded which). All receptors come from a woman aged 45-65 years in good health.

This chain uses TRBV2 with TRBJ2-3; absent DNA, TCRdb's TRBD1 call cannot be checked. The CDR3 runs 15 residues. CDR1 SNHLY and CDR2 FYNNEI come from the germline V gene. This CDR3 reads CASSFGAGNTDTQYF.

The chain is built from TRBV18 and TRBJ2-3. The CDR3 loop spans 16 amino acids. CDR1 KGHSH and CDR2 LQKENI come from the germline V gene. The CDR3 is CASSPVRGSSTDTQYF.

V usage is TRBV20-1 and J usage is TRBJ1-2; the D call of TRBD1 rests on TCRdb alone, since no DNA is present to check it. The CDR3 totals 13 residues. The V gene's germline CDR1 is DFQATT and CDR2 SNEGSKA (reference sequence). CDR3 region: CSARDPGVGGYTF.

The chain joins TRBV7-2 to TRBJ2-1. Germline V gives CDR1 SGHTA, CDR2 FQGNSA. The CDR3 has 14 residues. The CDR3 sequence: CASSLSSSYNEQFF.